The next 7 T cell receptor beta chains were all read from a single sample in a study of cytomegalovirus exposure and HLA in healthy donors. The PCR contained 60 Vbeta and 13 Jbeta primers. Clones were read by immunoSEQ multiplex PCR, and TCRdb kept only the in-frame ones, dropping some. The sample has around 160,000 clones, around four fifths seen once. Sequencing input: PBMCs. All receptors come from a man in his late teens or twenties in good health and CMV-seropositive.

The rearrangement joins TRBV6-5 to TRBJ1-1; maybe TRBD1 (6 bases). The CDR3 length is 14 residues. The V gene lost 7 bases and the J gene lost 0 bases, with 12 bases spanning the gap. Germline values: CDR1 MNHEY, CDR2 SVGAGI. DNA for the CDR3: TGTGCCAGCACCGTGGACAGCCTGAACACTGAAGCTTTCTTT. Protein: CASTVDSLNTEAFF.

As regards this clone: Mismatch with germline at one junction end may stem from a read error. This chain's CDR3 is CASSPQGAEAFF. The DNA of the CDR3 is TGTGCCAGCTCCCCACAGGGGGCTGAAGCTTTCTTT. This rearrangement joins TRBV18 to TRBJ1-1; the match to TRBD1 covers 8 bases. The germline gives CDR1 KGHSH, CDR2 LQKENI. The CDR3 sequence is 12 residues long.

Details on this clone: A far larger clone differs by one base, so this is likely a read error. The chain recombines TRBV2 with TRBJ1-5, with a possible D match to TRBD1 (6 bases). Per the germline V gene, CDR1 is SNHLY and CDR2 is FYNNEI. V gave up 3 bases and J gave up 2 bases, with 8 bases separating them. This CDR3 has 14 amino acids. The CDR3 DNA follows: TGTGCCAGCAGTGACAGGGGTGGCAATCAGCCCCAGCATTTT. Translating it yields CASSDRGGNQPQHF.

This clone was detected once. The chain uses TRBV2 and TRBJ1-1; D perhaps matches TRBD1 (5 bases). Per germline, CDR1 SNHLY and CDR2 FYNNEI. With 7 bases removed from V and 4 bases from J, the gap between germline ends came to 10 bases. CDR3 size: 12 residues. The CDR3 region is CASTSGGTEAFF. The CDR3 DNA follows: TGTGCCAGCACGAGCGGGGGCACTGAAGCTTTCTTT.

The chain combines TRBV30 with TRBJ2-3, with D tentatively TRBD2 (6 bases). Germline-derived CDR1 and CDR2 are GTSNPN and SVGIG (reference sequence). The CDR3 runs 13 residues. V shed 7 bases and J shed 0 bases, with 11 bases lying between them. The CDR3 region has the DNA TGTGCCTTCCTAGCGAGTAGCACAGATACGCAGTATTTT. Its protein is CAFLASSTDTQYF. The variable domain in full, with the rest retrieved from reference TRBV30 and TRBJ2-3, is SQTIHQWPATLVQPVGSPLSLECTVEGTSNPNLYWYRQAAGRGLQLLFYSVGIGQISSEVPQNLSASRPQDRQFILSSKKLLLSDSGFYLCAFLASSTDTQYFGPGTRLTVL.

This chain's CDR3 is CSVEDESNYGYTF. The CDR3 DNA follows: TGCAGCGTTGAAGATGAGTCTAACTATGGCTACACCTTC. The V gene is TRBV29-1, the J gene TRBJ1-2; unclear D gene. V was clipped by 0 bases and J by 0 bases, with 5 bases between them. This CDR3 spans 13 amino acids. CDR1 is SQVTM and CDR2 is ANQGSEA in the germline V gene.

The CDR3 here is CASSELAGVGETQYF. In nucleotides, the CDR3 is TGCGCCAGCAGTGAACTAGCGGGAGTGGGGGAGACCCAGTACTTC. The rearrangement uses TRBV10-1 and TRBJ2-5, with 11 bases lining up with TRBD2. From germline, CDR1 is WNHNN and CDR2 SYGVQD (reference sequence). V shed 3 bases and J 5 bases; nucleotides not matched to a gene: 5. This CDR3 contains 15 residues.